The present T cell receptor (beta chain) was sequenced within a study of T-cell reconstitution after alpha-beta-depleted transplantation in children. This clonotype was seen a few times. Deletions cut 4 bases from V and 0 bases from J, with 14 bases between. This CDR3 contains 16 residues. CDR1 and CDR2 (germline): SGHRS, YFSETQ. A library of TCRbeta sequences, prepared with unique molecular identifiers, was generated. TCRdb fed the PCR reads into MiXCR, producing one record per CDR3 protein. The table includes 700,000 to 850,000 distinct CDR3 sequences, around 17% detected once. Sample: PBMCs, mostly from graft donor cells, taken 360 days after TCRalphabeta/CD19-depleted stem cell transplant. The sequence came from a male patient under 18 who had a stem cell transplant for acute lymphoblastic leukemia, so the T cells may come from the graft donor. The chain employs TRBV5-1 and TRBJ2-1; a possible D gene is TRBD2 (5 bases). The CDR3 sequence is CASSLASGLSYNEQFF. CDR3 coding DNA: TGCGCCAGCAGCCTAGCCAGCGGCCTCTCCTACAATGAGCAGTTCTTC.